These 6 T cell receptor beta chains originate from one sample sequenced in a study of T cells after yellow fever vaccination (dated by TCRdb to the late 2010s). The library was produced with 5' RACE. The instrument was an Illumina HiSeq 2500. The public reads were quality trimmed at Q25 with fastp and then assembled into clones with MiXCR by TCRdb, keeping productive beta chains. Rows are unified per CDR3 protein, each entry keeping the most common DNA and genes. This sample gives about 150,000 distinct CDR3 sequences in total; approximately 6.2% of them show up just once. The ten largest clones add up to nearly 3% of the sample. This specimen's treatment or condition label, interpreted: live attenuated yellow fever vaccine strain. Sample: CD4+ T cells sorted from PBMCs, taken on the day of the first yellow fever vaccination. These TCRs come from a man aged 18 to 30 who received the YFV17D yellow fever vaccine.

This clonotype was observed many times. The rearrangement joins TRBV6-5 to TRBJ1-2; D call uncertain. Germline V gene lookup returns CDR1 MNHEY and CDR2 SVGAGI. CDR3 length: 13 residues. V gave up 0 bases and J gave up 4 bases, with 6 bases separating them. The DNA of the CDR3 is TGTGCCAGCAGTTACTCCGGCAGCTATGGCTACACCTTC. Translation: CASSYSGSYGYTF.

Ten or more counts support this clonotype. For the CDR3, the DNA is TGTGCCAGCAGCCCAAGACAGGGGGCCGACTATGGCTACACCTTC. Translating it yields CASSPRQGADYGYTF. J is TRBJ1-2 and V is TRBV7-6; TRBD1 agrees at 10 bases. This CDR3 region has 15 residues. CDR1 is SGHVS and CDR2 is FNYEAQ in the germline V gene. V shed 5 bases, J shed 3 bases, and the junction held 6 bases outside the gene matches.

This clonotype has ten or more counts. The V call is TRBV29-1, the J call TRBJ2-1, with D unresolved. CDR3 size: 14 residues. Trimming cost V 5 bases and J 10 bases, with 21 bases left between them. CDR1 and CDR2 from the germline V gene are SQVTM and ANQGSEA. In DNA, the CDR3 is TGCAGCGTTCTCGTCGGCCACCCCCTCAGGGAGCAGTTCTTC. It encodes CSVLVGHPLREQFF.

This clonotype showed up many times. This rearrangement joins TRBV20-1 to TRBJ1-4; 8 bases align to TRBD1. V gave up 5 bases and J gave up 2 bases; unmatched junction bases: 7. The germline CDR1 and CDR2 sequences are DFQATT and SNEGSKA (reference sequence). CDR3 size: 15 residues. CDR3 DNA: TGCAGTGCTTTCGGACAGGGAGGGACTAATGAAAAACTGTTTTTT. This encodes CSAFGQGGTNEKLFF.

This clonotype was counted at least ten times. The gene calls are TRBV5-5 and TRBJ1-5; no clear D. V was trimmed by 2 bases and J by 5 bases, leaving 11 bases between them. Germline V gene lookup returns CDR1 SGHKS and CDR2 YYEKEE (reference sequence). The CDR3 totals 14 residues. The CDR3 here is CASSLVVVDQPQHF. CDR3 nucleotide sequence: TGTGCCAGCAGCTTAGTAGTAGTAGATCAGCCCCAGCATTTT.

This clonotype came up a few times. The V gene is TRBV24-1, the J gene TRBJ2-5; 8 nucleotides line up with TRBD2. CDR3 length: 17 residues. The trim removed 3 bases at V and 3 bases at J, leaving 11 bases unmatched. Germline lookup yields CDR1 KGHDR and CDR2 SFDVKD. Written as DNA, the CDR3 is TGTGCCACCAGTGATGGCCTCCGGGGGGGGGCAAAAGAGACCCAGTACTTC. Amino acids: CATSDGLRGGAKETQYF.